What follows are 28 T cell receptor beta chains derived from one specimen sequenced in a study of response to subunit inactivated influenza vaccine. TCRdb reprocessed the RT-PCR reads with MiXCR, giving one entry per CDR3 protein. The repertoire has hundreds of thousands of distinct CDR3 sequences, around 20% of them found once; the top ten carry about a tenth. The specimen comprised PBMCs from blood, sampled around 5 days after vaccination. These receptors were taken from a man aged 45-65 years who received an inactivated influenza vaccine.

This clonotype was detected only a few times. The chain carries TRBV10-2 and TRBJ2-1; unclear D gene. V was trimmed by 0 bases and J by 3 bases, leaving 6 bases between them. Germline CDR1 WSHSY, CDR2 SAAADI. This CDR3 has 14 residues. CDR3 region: CASSESGLYNEQFF. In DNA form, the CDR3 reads TGCGCCAGCAGTGAGTCCGGGCTCTACAATGAGCAGTTCTTC.

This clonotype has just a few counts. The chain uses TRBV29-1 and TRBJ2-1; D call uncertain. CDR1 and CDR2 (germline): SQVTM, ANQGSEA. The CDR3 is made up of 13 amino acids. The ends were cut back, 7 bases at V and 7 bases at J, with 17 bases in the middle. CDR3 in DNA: TGCAGCGCCCTGCGCCTAACCTTAAATGAGCAGTTCTTC. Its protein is CSALRLTLNEQFF.

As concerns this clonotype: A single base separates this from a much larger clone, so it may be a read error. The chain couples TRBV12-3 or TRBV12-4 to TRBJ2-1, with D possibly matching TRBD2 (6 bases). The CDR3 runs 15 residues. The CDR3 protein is CASSMNSGSRDEQLF. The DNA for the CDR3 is TGTGCCAGCAGTATGAACAGCGGGTCTAGGGATGAGCAGCTCTTC.

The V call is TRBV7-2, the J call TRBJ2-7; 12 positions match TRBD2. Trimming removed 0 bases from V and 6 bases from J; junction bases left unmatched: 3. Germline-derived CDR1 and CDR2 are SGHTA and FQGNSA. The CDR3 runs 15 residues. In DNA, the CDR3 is TGTGCCAGCAGCTTAGCGACTAGCGGGAGCTCCGAGCAGTACTTC. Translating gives CASSLATSGSSEQYF.

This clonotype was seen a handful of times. CDR3 in DNA: TGTGCCAGCAGTTCGCGGGCTATAAGCAATCAGCCCCAGCATTTT. Protein product: CASSSRAISNQPQHF. The chain combines TRBV27 with TRBJ1-5; the D is unclear. The CDR3 length is 15 residues. V shed 4 bases and J shed 1 base, with 11 bases lying between them. CDR1 and CDR2 (germline): MNHEY, SMNVEV (reference sequence).

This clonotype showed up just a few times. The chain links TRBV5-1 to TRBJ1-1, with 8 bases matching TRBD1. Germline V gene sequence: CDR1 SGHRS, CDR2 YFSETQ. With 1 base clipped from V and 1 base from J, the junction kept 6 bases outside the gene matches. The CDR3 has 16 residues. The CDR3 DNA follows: TGCGCCAGCAGCTTGCCTCTGACAGGGGCGAACACTGAAGCTTTCTTT. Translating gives CASSLPLTGANTEAFF.

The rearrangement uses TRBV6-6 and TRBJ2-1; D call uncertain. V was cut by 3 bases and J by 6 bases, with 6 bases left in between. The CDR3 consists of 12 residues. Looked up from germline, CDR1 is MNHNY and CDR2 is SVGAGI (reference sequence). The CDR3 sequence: CASSYGANEQFF. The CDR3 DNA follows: TGTGCCAGCAGTTATGGAGCCAATGAGCAGTTCTTC.

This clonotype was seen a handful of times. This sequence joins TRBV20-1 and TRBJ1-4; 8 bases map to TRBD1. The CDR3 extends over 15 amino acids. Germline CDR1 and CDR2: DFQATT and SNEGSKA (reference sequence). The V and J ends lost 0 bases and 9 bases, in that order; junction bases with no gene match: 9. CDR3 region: CSARDRDRGAKKLFF. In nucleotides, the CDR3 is TGCAGTGCTAGAGATCGCGACAGGGGCGCAAAAAAACTGTTTTTT.

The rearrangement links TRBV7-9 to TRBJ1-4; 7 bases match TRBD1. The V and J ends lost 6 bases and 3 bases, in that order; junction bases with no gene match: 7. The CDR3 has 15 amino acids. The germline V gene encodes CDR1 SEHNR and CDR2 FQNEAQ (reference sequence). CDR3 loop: CASRPTGFSNEKLFF. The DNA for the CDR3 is TGTGCCAGCAGACCGACAGGGTTTTCTAATGAAAAACTGTTTTTT.

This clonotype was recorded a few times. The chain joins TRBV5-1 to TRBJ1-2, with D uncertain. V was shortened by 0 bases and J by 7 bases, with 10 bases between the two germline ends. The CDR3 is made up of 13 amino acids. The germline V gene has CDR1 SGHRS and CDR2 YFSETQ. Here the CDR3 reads CASSLGSGTGYTF. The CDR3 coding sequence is TGCGCCAGCAGCTTGGGATCAGGAACTGGCTACACCTTC.

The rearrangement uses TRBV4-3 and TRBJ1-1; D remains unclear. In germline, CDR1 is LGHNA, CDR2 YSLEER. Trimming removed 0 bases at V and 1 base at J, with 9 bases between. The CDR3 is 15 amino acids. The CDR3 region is CASSQDREGNTEAFF. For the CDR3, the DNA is TGCGCCAGCAGCCAAGATAGGGAAGGGAACACTGAAGCTTTCTTT.

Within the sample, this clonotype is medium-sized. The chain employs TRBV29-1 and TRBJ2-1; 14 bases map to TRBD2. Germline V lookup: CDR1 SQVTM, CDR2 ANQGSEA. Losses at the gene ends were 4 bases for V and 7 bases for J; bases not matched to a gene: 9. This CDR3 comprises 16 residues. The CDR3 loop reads CSVAGLAGEMGNEQFF. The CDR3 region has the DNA TGCAGCGTTGCGGGACTAGCGGGAGAGATGGGTAATGAGCAGTTCTTC.

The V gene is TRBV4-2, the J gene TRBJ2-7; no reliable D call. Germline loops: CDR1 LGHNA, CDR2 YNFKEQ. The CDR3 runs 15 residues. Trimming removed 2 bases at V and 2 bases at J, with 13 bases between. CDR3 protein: CASSQSQARAYEQYF. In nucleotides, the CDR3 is TGTGCCAGCAGCCAAAGTCAGGCTAGGGCCTACGAGCAGTACTTC.

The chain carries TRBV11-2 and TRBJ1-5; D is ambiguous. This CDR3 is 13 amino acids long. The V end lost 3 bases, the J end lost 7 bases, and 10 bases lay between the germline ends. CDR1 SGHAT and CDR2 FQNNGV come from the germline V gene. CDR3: CASSFAQEQPQHF. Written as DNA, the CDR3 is TGTGCCAGCAGCTTTGCGCAGGAACAGCCCCAGCATTTT.

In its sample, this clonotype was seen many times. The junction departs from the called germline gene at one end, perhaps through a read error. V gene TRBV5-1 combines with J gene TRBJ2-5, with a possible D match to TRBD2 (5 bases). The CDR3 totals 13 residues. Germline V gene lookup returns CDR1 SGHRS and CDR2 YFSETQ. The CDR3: CASSLEGRETQYF. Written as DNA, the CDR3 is TGTGCCAGCAGTTTAGAGGGTCGGGAGACCCAGTACTTC.

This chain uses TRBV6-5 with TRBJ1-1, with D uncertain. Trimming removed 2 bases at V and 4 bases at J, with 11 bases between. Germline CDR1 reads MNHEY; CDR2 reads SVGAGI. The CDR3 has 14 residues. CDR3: CASSYLVKATEAFF. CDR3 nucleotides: TGTGCCAGCAGTTACCTGGTGAAGGCCACTGAAGCTTTCTTT.

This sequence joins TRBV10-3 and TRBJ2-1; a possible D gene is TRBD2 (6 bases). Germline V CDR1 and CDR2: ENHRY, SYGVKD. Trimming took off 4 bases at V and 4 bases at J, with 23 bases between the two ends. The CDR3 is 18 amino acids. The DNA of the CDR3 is TGTGCCATCAGTGCACCCCCGGACTACCAACACCCATACAATGAGCAGTTCTTC. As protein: CAISAPPDYQHPYNEQFF.

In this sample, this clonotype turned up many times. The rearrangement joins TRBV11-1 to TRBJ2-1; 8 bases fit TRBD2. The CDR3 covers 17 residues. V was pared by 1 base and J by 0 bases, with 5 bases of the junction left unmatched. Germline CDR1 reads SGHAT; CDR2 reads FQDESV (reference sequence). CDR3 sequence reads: CASSLGGLGSSYNEQFF. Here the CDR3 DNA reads TGTGCCAGCAGCTTAGGGGGACTAGGCAGCTCCTACAATGAGCAGTTCTTC.

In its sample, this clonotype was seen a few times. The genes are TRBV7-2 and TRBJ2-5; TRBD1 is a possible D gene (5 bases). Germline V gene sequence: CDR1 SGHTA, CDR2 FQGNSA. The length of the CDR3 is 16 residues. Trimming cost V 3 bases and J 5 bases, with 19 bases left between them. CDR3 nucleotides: TGTGCCAGCAGCTTGCTTACAGGAGCCCCCGGGGAGACCCAGTACTTC. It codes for CASSLLTGAPGETQYF.

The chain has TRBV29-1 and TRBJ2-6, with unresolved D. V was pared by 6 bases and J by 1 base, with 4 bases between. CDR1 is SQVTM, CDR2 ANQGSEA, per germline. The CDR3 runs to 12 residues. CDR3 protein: CSVSSGANVLTF. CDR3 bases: TGCAGCGTCAGTTCTGGGGCCAACGTCCTGACTTTC.

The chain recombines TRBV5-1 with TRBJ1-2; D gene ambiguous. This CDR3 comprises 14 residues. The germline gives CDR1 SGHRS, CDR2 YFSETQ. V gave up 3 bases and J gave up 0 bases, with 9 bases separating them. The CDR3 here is CASSYGDTNYGYTF. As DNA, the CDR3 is TGCGCCAGCAGCTACGGTGATACTAACTATGGCTACACCTTC.

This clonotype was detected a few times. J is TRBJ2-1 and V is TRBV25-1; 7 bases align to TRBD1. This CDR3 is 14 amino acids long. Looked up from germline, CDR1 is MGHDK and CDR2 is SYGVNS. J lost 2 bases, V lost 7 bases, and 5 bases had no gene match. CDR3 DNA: TGTGCCAGCACCGGGACAGCAACCTACAATGAGCAGTTCTTC. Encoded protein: CASTGTATYNEQFF.

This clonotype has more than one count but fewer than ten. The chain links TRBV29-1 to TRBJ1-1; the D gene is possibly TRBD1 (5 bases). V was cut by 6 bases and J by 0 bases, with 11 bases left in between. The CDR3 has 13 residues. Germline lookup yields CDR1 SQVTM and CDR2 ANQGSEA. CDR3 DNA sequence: TGCAGCGTCCGCGGGGGTATGAACACTGAAGCTTTCTTT. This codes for CSVRGGMNTEAFF.

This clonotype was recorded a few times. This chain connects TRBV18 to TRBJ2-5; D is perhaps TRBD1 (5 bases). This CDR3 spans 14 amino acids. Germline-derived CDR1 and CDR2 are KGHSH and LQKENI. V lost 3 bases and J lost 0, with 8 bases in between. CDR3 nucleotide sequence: TGTGCCAGCTCACCTTCAGGGCACCAAGAGACCCAGTACTTC. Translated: CASSPSGHQETQYF.

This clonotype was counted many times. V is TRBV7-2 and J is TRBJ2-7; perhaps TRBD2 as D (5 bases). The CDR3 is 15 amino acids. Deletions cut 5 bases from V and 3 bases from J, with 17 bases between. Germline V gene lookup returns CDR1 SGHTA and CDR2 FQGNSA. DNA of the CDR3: TGTGCCAGCAGCCGCACTAGAGGAGAAGGCTACGAGCAGTACTTC. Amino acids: CASSRTRGEGYEQYF.

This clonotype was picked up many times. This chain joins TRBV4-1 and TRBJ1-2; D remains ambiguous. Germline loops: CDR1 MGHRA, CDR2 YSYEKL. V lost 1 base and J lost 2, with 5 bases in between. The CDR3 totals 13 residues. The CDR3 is CASSQARNYGYTF. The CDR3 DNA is TGCGCCAGCAGCCAAGCACGGAACTATGGCTACACCTTC.

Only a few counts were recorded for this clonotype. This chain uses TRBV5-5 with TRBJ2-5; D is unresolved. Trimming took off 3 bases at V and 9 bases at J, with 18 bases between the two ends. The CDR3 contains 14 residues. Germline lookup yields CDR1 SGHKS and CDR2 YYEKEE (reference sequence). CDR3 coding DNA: TGTGCCAGCAGCTCCCGTCAGCCGGGCTCTGCCCAGTACTTC. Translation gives CASSSRQPGSAQYF.

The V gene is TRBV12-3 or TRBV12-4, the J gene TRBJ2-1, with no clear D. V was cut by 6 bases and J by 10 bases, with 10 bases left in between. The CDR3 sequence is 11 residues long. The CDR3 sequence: CASRFVEEQFF. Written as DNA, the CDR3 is TGTGCCAGCAGGTTTGTTGAGGAGCAGTTCTTC.